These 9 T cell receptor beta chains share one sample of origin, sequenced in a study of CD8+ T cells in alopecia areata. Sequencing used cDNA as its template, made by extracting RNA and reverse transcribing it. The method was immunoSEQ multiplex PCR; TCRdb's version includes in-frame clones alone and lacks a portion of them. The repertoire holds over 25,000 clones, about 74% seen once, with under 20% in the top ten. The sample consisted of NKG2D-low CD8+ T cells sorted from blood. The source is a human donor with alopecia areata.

The CDR3 sequence: CASSQGGPDEQYF. The CDR3 DNA reads as TGTGCCAGCTCTCAAGGAGGGCCGGACGAGCAGTACTTC. The chain recombines TRBV18 with TRBJ2-7, with D maybe TRBD2 (6 bases). Germline values: CDR1 KGHSH, CDR2 LQKENI. The CDR3 covers 13 residues. Between the trimmed V and J ends, which lost 6 bases and 5 bases, there was a span of 14 bases.

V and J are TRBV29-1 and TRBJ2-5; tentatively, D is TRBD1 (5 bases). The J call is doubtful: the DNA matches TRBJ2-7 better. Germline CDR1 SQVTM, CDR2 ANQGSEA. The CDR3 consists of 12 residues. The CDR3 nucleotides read TGCAGCGTTGGACAGCCCTCCTACGAGCAGTACTTC. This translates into CSVGQPSYEQYF.

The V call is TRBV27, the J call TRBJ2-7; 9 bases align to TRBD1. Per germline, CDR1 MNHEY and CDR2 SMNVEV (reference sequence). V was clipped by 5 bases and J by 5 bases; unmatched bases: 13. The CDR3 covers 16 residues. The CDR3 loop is CASSEVPGQGQHEQYF. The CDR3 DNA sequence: TGTGCCAGCAGTGAAGTCCCGGGACAGGGTCAACACGAGCAGTACTTC.

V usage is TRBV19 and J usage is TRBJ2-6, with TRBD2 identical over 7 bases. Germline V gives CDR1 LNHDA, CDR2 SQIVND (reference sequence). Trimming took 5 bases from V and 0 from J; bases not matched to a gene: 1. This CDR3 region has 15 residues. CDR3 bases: TGTGCCAGTAGTTGGACTAGCTCTGGGGCCAACGTCCTGACTTTC. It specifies CASSWTSSGANVLTF.

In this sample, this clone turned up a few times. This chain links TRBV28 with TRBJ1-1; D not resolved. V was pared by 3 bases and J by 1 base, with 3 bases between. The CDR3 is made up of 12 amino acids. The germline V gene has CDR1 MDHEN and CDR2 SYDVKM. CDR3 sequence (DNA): TGTGCCAGCAGTTTCGGGAACACTGAAGCTTTCTTT. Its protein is CASSFGNTEAFF.

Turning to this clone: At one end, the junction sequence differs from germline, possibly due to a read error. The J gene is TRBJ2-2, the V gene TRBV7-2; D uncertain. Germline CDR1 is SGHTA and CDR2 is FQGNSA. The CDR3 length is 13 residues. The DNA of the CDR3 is TGTGCCAACAGCTTTGGATACACCGGGGAGCTGTTTTTT. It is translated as CANSFGYTGELFF. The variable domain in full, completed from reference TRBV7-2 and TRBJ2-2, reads GAGVSQSPSNKVTEKGKDVELRCDPISGHTALYWYRQSLGQGLEFLIYFQGNSAPDKSGLPSDRFSAERTGGSVSTLTIQRTQQEDSAVYLCANSFGYTGELFFGEGSRLTVL.

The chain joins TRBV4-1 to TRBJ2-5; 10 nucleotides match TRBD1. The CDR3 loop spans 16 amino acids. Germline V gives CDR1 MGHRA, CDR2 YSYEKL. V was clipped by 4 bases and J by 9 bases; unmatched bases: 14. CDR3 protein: CASSLTPGQGTSAQYF. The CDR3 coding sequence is TGCGCCAGCAGCCTAACTCCGGGACAGGGGACATCGGCCCAGTACTTC.

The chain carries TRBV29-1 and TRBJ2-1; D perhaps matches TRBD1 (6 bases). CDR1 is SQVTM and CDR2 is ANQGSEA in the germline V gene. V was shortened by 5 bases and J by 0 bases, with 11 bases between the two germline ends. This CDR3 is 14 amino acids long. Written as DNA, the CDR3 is TGCAGCGTTACGGACAGTTCCTCCTACAATGAGCAGTTCTTC. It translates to CSVTDSSSYNEQFF.

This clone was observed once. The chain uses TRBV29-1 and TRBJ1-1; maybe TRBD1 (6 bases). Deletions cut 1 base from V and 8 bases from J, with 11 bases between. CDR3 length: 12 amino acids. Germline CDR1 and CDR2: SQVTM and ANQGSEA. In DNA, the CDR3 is TGCAGCGTTGAAGTAGCGGGACAAGAAGCTTTCTTT. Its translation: CSVEVAGQEAFF.